The sequence of this T cell receptor (beta chain) was determined in a study of OX40 agonist ivuxolimab in advanced cancers. This clone was seen a few times. Its antigen is currently unknown. Study conclusions and caveats: Nonresponders included some who also had low normalized T-cell clonal expansion.

Measured with immunoSEQ multiplex PCR; TCRdb has only the in-frame clones, and not every one. The repertoire has around 45,000 clones, 88% of them found once; the top ten carry 6.5% to 9%. The J segment lost 1 base and the V segment lost 0 bases, leaving 12 bases of the junction unmatched. The CDR3 runs to 20 residues. Germline V lookup: CDR1 SGDLS, CDR2 YYNGEE. Specimen: CD4+ or CD8+ T cells sorted from blood, collected in a trial of the OX40 agonist ivuxolimab. The rearrangement joins TRBV9 to TRBJ2-2; 10 nucleotides align to TRBD2. The TCR was taken from an adult with an advanced solid tumor such as melanoma, head and neck, liver or kidney cancer. Here the CDR3 reads CASSVATGLGTSVNTGELFF. DNA for the CDR3: TGTGCCAGCAGCGTAGCTACAGGTTTGGGGACTAGCGTGAACACCGGGGAGCTGTTTTTT.